The 10 T cell receptor beta chains listed next were all sequenced from one sample in a study of tumor-infiltrating lymphocytes in localized non-small cell lung cancer. Assay: immunoSEQ multiplex PCR; the TCRdb copy retains only in-frame clones and omits some. Among around 13,000 clones listed, roughly 88% were seen once. Sequencing was carried out using uninvolved lung tissue not adjacent to the tumor. Every receptor here comes from a human donor with non-small cell lung cancer.

The chain carries TRBV5-1 and TRBJ1-1, with 8 nucleotides matching TRBD1. V lost 4 bases and J lost 1; bases outside the gene matches: 3. CDR3 length equals 14 residues. Germline CDR1 and CDR2: SGHRS and YFSETQ. The CDR3 nucleotides read TGCGCCAGCAGCCTGGGGACAGGGAACACTGAAGCTTTCTTT. Protein sequence: CASSLGTGNTEAFF.

V usage is TRBV28 and J usage is TRBJ1-2; 10 positions agree with TRBD1. Trimming removed 4 bases from V and 4 bases from J; junction bases left unmatched: 6. There are 15 residues in the CDR3. Germline V gene sequence: CDR1 MDHEN, CDR2 SYDVKM. The CDR3 loop reads CASSSGTGAPYGYTF. CDR3 coding DNA: TGTGCCAGCAGTTCAGGGACAGGGGCTCCCTATGGCTACACCTTC.

The chain recombines TRBV7-9 with TRBJ2-7; D unresolved. In germline, CDR1 is SEHNR, CDR2 FQNEAQ (reference sequence). The V end was cut by 0 bases, the J end by 2 bases, with 8 bases between. The length of the CDR3 is 14 residues. Written as DNA, the CDR3 is TGTGCCAGCAGCTTAGCGATCTCAACCTACGAGCAGTACTTC. Translation gives CASSLAISTYEQYF.

This clone was counted a single time. The V gene is TRBV9, the J gene TRBJ2-7, with D possibly being TRBD1 or TRBD2 (5 bases each). The CDR3 contains 14 residues. Germline CDR1 is SGDLS and CDR2 is YYNGEE. Trimming removed 4 bases from V and 6 bases from J, with 17 bases in between. CDR3 nucleotides: TGTGCCAGCAGCCCCTCAGTGGGGGTCGGCGAGCAGTACTTC. As protein: CASSPSVGVGEQYF.

The chain joins TRBV5-5 to TRBJ2-1, with TRBD1 identical over 7 bases. Germline CDR1 is SGHKS and CDR2 is YYEKEE (reference sequence). The CDR3 covers 14 residues. V lost 4 bases and J lost 4; bases outside the gene matches: 5. For the CDR3, the DNA is TGTGCCAGCAGCACCTGGGACAGATACAATGAGCAGTTCTTC. Amino acids: CASSTWDRYNEQFF. Looking up the rest from reference TRBV5-5 and TRBJ2-1 gives the full variable domain: DAGVTQSPTHLIKTRGQQVTLRCSPISGHKSVSWYQQVLGQGPQFIFQYYEKEERGRGNFPDRFSARQFPNYSSELNVNALLLGDSALYLCASSTWDRYNEQFFGPGTRLTVL.

CDR3 sequence: CASKIGVGGTEAFF. DNA for the CDR3: TGTGCCAGCAAAATCGGGGTTGGGGGCACTGAAGCTTTCTTT. The chain uses TRBV28 and TRBJ1-1; a possible D gene is TRBD1 (5 bases). The germline V gene has CDR1 MDHEN and CDR2 SYDVKM. The CDR3 spans 14 residues. V lost 7 bases and J 4 bases, leaving 16 bases between the germline ends.

The table lists this clone with a few counts. The chain couples TRBV5-5 to TRBJ2-3; D is perhaps TRBD2 (5 bases). This CDR3 is built from 15 residues. From germline, CDR1 is SGHKS and CDR2 YYEKEE (reference sequence). Trimming removed 3 bases at V and 1 base at J, with 12 bases between. Here the CDR3 reads CASSYGLPGTDTQYF. As DNA, the CDR3 is TGTGCCAGCAGCTACGGACTCCCAGGCACAGATACGCAGTATTTT.

The V call is TRBV6-5, the J call TRBJ1-3; D is possibly TRBD1 (5 bases). The V gene lost 2 bases and the J gene lost 4 bases, with 12 bases spanning the gap. In germline, CDR1 is MNHEY, CDR2 SVGAGI. This CDR3 is 15 amino acids long. The CDR3, as DNA: TGTGCCAGCAGTTACAGGGGATCTTCCGGAAACACCATATATTTT. This gives the protein CASSYRGSSGNTIYF.

The chain has TRBV10-3 and TRBJ1-2; a possible D gene is TRBD1 (5 bases). The CDR3 runs to 15 residues. The V gene's germline CDR1 is ENHRY and CDR2 SYGVKD. V lost 0 bases and J 10 bases, leaving 18 bases between the germline ends. Written as DNA, the CDR3 is TGTGCCATCAGTGAGTCCGGTGGAGGGGCGACGGACTACACCTTC. Residues: CAISESGGGATDYTF.

The V call is TRBV5-6, the J call TRBJ1-1, with 9 bases matching TRBD1. The CDR3 contains 17 residues. Germline assignment: CDR1 SGHDT and CDR2 YYEEEE. V shed 4 bases and J 0 bases; nucleotides not matched to a gene: 10. The CDR3 DNA follows: TGTGCCAGCAGCCTACAAGGGACAGGGAGGATGAACACTGAAGCTTTCTTT. Encoded protein: CASSLQGTGRMNTEAFF. Supplemented by reference TRBV5-6 and TRBJ1-1, the full variable domain reads DAGVTQSPTHLIKTRGQQVTLRCSPKSGHDTVSWYQQALGQGPQFIFQYYEEEERQRGNFPDRFSGHQFPNYSSELNVNALLLGDSALYLCASSLQGTGRMNTEAFFGQGTRLTVV.